The entry below describes one T cell receptor (beta chain). Its antigen is still unknown. Per-base quality was not reported, and no clone a single base away is much larger than it. The Qiagen DNeasy kit was used to extract genomic DNA from unsorted PBMCs and from the negatively selected CD4+ and CD8+ fractions. Amplification of TCR beta CDR3 regions was done by immunoSEQ multiplex PCR with primers that anneal to V and J segments. A synthetic immune receptor repertoire was used to minimize amplification bias, and any residual bias was removed computationally once sequencing was done. The published analysis was carried out like this. Custom Python scripts were used to quantify repertoire diversity as the Shannon entropy index. Unsorted, CD4+ and CD8+ repertoires were analyzed separately, except for combined analyses in which CD4+ and CD8+ sequences were merged in silico. A clone counted as expanded when the clone's frequency after treatment rose at least 2-fold relative to C1D1, and clones undetected at baseline were given a pseudocount of 0.5. Singleton clones were defined as clones with 0 or 1 copy at C1D1, and non-singleton clones were defined as clones with 2 or more copies. Clones expanded in unsorted samples were labelled as CD4+, CD8+ or unknown by matching protein sequences in sorted samples from the same patient. Wilcoxon tests on paired samples were used to test diversity changes from C1D1 to C4D1. As stored in TCRdb, this immuneACCESS dataset retains in-frame rearrangements with V and J assigned. A fraction of the clones does not appear; measured against another copy, unresolved V genes explain less than half of the discrepancy, and the remainder lacks a known reason. Clone size and V and J calls were adopted from that table, with D and trimming inferred from the DNA. The sample records about 11,000 clones, around 80% of which are singletons. The top ten clonotypes cover 30% to 35% of the sample.

The sample is drawn from a study of PD-1 blockade in classical Hodgkin lymphoma (dated by TCRdb to about 2020). Regarding the study in general: Nivolumab dosing was 3 mg/kg intravenously every 2 weeks, continuing until either disease progression or unacceptable toxicity. A peripheral blood immune signature of response to PD-1 blockade in classical Hodgkin lymphoma was defined using TCR beta sequencing and CyTOF. General conclusions and limits of the study: The study was limited to a single clinical trial cohort, and causes of repertoire differences, possibly disease activity or prior therapy, remained undefined. Baseline TCR diversity was reported to be lower in newly diagnosed patients than in healthy donors, and even lower in relapsed/refractory patients. CD4+ but not CD8+ TCR diversity rose significantly by C4D1 (p=0.0027 vs p=0.16), most apparent in complete responders (p=0.02). Patients starting nivolumab less than 1 year after ASCT had lower diversity and were excluded from later analyses to avoid confounding by immune reconstitution. Trial patients achieving complete response had baseline diversity similar to newly diagnosed patients, whereas partial responders and progressors had significantly lower diversity.

The time point label on this specimen signifies: cycle 1 day 1 (C1D1), immediately before nivolumab initiation. Relapse after autologous stem cell transplantation had occurred in all trial patients, and cohorts A, B and C were distinguished by prior brentuximab vedotin exposure. The trial cohort included 50 or so patients with relapsed/refractory classical Hodgkin lymphoma, and each patient had a best overall response of complete response, partial response or progressive disease. In the multi-cohort phase II CheckMate 205 trial, trial patients received single-agent nivolumab. An independent review committee assessed best overall response by applying the 2007 International Working Group response criteria. Trial PBMCs were collected just before the start of nivolumab (C1D1) and during therapy at cycle 2 day 1 and cycle 4 day 1. After peripheral blood was drawn into 8 mL Vacutainer Cell Preparation Tubes, PBMCs were isolated by centrifugation and then cryopreserved.

The CDR3 runs 15 residues from the cysteine to the phenylalanine. The kept DNA is CDR3 alone, 45 bases in frame from the first base. CDR1 and CDR2, looked up from the germline V gene (reference sequence), are LNHDA and SQIVND. V lost 7 bases and J lost 4 bases, and the count of bases not matched to a germline gene is 9. Sequencing was performed on peripheral blood mononuclear cells (PBMCs), taken at baseline. The chain joins TRBV19 to TRBJ2-1, with TRBD1 matching 8 junction bases. The TCR originated in a human donor with classical Hodgkin lymphoma. The DNA is TGTGCCAGTACCGAGGACAGGGATGGGTACAATGAGCAGTTCTTC. Its protein reads: CASTEDRDGYNEQFF. The variable domain in full, with residues beyond the CDR3 obtained from the reference TRBV19 and TRBJ2-1 genes, is DGGITQSPKYLFRKEGQNVTLSCEQNLNHDAMYWYRQDPGQGLRLIYYSQIVNDFQKGDIAEGYSVSREKKESFPLTVTSAQKNPTAFYLCASTEDRDGYNEQFFGPGTRLTVL.